Shown below are 27 T cell receptor beta chains from a single sample sequenced in a study of blood T cell repertoires in COVID-19. Sequenced by immunoSEQ multiplex PCR; TCRdb stores in-frame clones only, minus some. The table records just over 300,000 clones, just under 90% of them present only once. Sequencing used peripheral blood. The receptors here all came from a woman aged 25 to 39 with COVID-19, enrolled during active disease.

The chain recombines TRBV3-1 (or the pseudogene TRBV3-2) with TRBJ2-7; 10 bases line up with TRBD2. Losses at the gene ends were 4 bases for V and 2 bases for J; bases not matched to a gene: 5. Germline values: CDR1 LGHDT, CDR2 YNNKEL (reference sequence). CDR3 length: 15 residues. The CDR3 nucleotides are TGTGCCAGCAGCCTGTCTAGCGGGGGACCCTACGAGCAGTACTTC. Its protein is CASSLSSGGPYEQYF.

V and J are TRBV6-1 and TRBJ1-6; 7 positions agree with TRBD1. The CDR3 has 15 residues. CDR1 MNHNS and CDR2 SASEGT come from the germline V gene. V lost 3 bases to trimming and J lost 6 bases; unmatched junction nucleotides: 5. The DNA for the CDR3 is TGTGCCAGCAGTGAGAGGGACAGACTTAATTCACCCCTCCACTTT. This sequence encodes CASSERDRLNSPLHF.

In this sample, this clone turned up once. The chain has TRBV12-3 or TRBV12-4 and TRBJ1-2, with TRBD1 identical over 7 bases. The J segment lost 4 bases and the V segment lost 5 bases, leaving 4 bases of the junction unmatched. The CDR3 has 13 amino acids. The chain's CDR3 is CASSRDSVYGYTF. The CDR3 nucleotides read TGTGCCAGCAGTCGGGACAGCGTCTATGGCTACACCTTC.

This clone was counted a few times. The gene calls are TRBV6-1 and TRBJ1-2; perhaps TRBD1 as D (5 bases). The CDR3 covers 15 residues. Germline loops: CDR1 MNHNS, CDR2 SASEGT. The ends were cut back, 2 bases at V and 7 bases at J, with 17 bases in the middle. The CDR3 region is CASSEYLPGLGGYTF. CDR3 DNA sequence: TGTGCCAGCAGTGAATATCTTCCAGGGCTGGGTGGCTACACCTTC.

The rearrangement uses TRBV11-2 and TRBJ2-1, with TRBD2 matching 10 bases. This CDR3 contains 16 residues. CDR1 SGHAT and CDR2 FQNNGV come from the germline V gene. Trimming took 4 bases from V and 4 from J; bases not matched to a gene: 7. The CDR3 here is CASSSVRAGGYNEQFF. In DNA, the CDR3 is TGTGCCAGCAGCTCCGTGAGAGCGGGGGGGTACAATGAGCAGTTCTTC.

The chain is built from TRBV5-1 and TRBJ1-2; no definite D call. The V gene's germline CDR1 is SGHRS and CDR2 YFSETQ. Trimming pared 3 bases from V and 7 bases from J, leaving 13 bases between. CDR3 length equals 13 residues. CDR3 protein: CASSSSREGGYTF. In DNA form, the CDR3 reads TGCGCCAGCAGCTCATCTCGGGAGGGTGGCTACACCTTC.

The chain couples TRBV5-1 to TRBJ2-3; perhaps TRBD2 as D (6 bases). Germline CDR1 is SGHRS and CDR2 is YFSETQ. V was shortened by 2 bases and J by 2 bases, with 12 bases between the two germline ends. The length of the CDR3 is 15 residues. As DNA, the CDR3 is TGCGCCAGCAGCTTAGGCGGGACGCTCACAGATACGCAGTATTTT. It encodes CASSLGGTLTDTQYF.

The chain joins TRBV28 to TRBJ2-1, with 10 bases aligning to TRBD2. The ends lost 5 bases at V and 4 bases at J; junction bases unmatched: 5. From germline, CDR1 is MDHEN and CDR2 SYDVKM. This CDR3 spans 15 amino acids. This CDR3 is CASSPSGRMYNEQFF. CDR3 nucleotides: TGTGCCAGCAGTCCTAGCGGGAGAATGTACAATGAGCAGTTCTTC.

The V gene is TRBV7-9, the J gene TRBJ1-5, with 12 bases aligning to TRBD1. The CDR3 totals 16 residues. With V trimmed by 5 bases and J by 5 bases, 7 bases remained unmatched. CDR1 is SEHNR and CDR2 is FQNEAQ in the germline V gene (reference sequence). The CDR3 sequence is CASSRGQGASHQPQHF. The CDR3 DNA follows: TGTGCCAGCAGCCGGGGACAGGGGGCATCTCATCAGCCCCAGCATTTT.

This chain connects TRBV6-6 to TRBJ1-2; 7 nucleotides agree with TRBD1. CDR1 is MNHNY, CDR2 SVGAGI, per germline (reference sequence). V shed 6 bases, J shed 8 bases, and the junction held 12 bases outside the gene matches. The CDR3 contains 14 residues. The CDR3 sequence is CASRKQGTEGGYTF. CDR3 bases: TGTGCCAGCAGGAAACAGGGGACCGAGGGAGGCTACACCTTC.

CDR3 protein: CASSVGGTDETQYF. The CDR3, as DNA: TGTGCCAGCAGCGTTGGAGGGACAGATGAGACCCAGTACTTC. The chain uses TRBV9 and TRBJ2-5; D might be TRBD1 (7 bases). CDR1 and CDR2 from the germline V gene are SGDLS and YYNGEE. The CDR3 is 14 amino acids. V was trimmed by 2 bases and J by 5 bases, leaving 13 bases between them.

V usage is TRBV3-1 (or the pseudogene TRBV3-2) and J usage is TRBJ2-1; TRBD2 aligns across 7 bases. V lost 4 bases, J lost 6 bases, and 6 bases stayed unmatched. The CDR3 length is 14 residues. CDR1 and CDR2 (germline): LGHDT, YNNKEL (reference sequence). Here the CDR3 DNA reads TGTGCCAGCAGCCTCCAACCGGGGGGCAATGAGCAGTTCTTC. The encoded protein is CASSLQPGGNEQFF.

This chain links TRBV10-1 with TRBJ1-1, with 7 bases matching TRBD1. V dropped 3 bases and J dropped 4; count of bases not matched to a gene: 5. The CDR3 is 14 amino acids. CDR1 and CDR2 (germline): WNHNN, SYGVQD (reference sequence). CDR3 amino acids: CASSDGQEATEAFF. The CDR3 region has the DNA TGCGCCAGCAGTGACGGACAGGAAGCCACTGAAGCTTTCTTT.

In its sample, this clone was seen once. The chain recombines TRBV12-3 or TRBV12-4 with TRBJ2-7, with a tentative D call TRBD2 (5 bases). The CDR3 loop spans 13 amino acids. The V end lost 6 bases, the J end lost 9 bases, and 18 bases lay between the germline ends. CDR3 coding DNA: TGTGCCAGCAGCCCCACTAGTTTAGACGGGCAGTACTTC. Its translation is CASSPTSLDGQYF.

The CDR3: CASSMDRTGNQPQHF. CDR3 DNA: TGTGCCAGTAGTATGGACAGGACAGGGAATCAGCCCCAGCATTTT. The chain is built from TRBV19 and TRBJ1-5; 8 positions agree with TRBD1. V dropped 3 bases and J dropped 4; count of bases not matched to a gene: 5. Germline loops: CDR1 LNHDA, CDR2 SQIVND (reference sequence). The CDR3 is 15 residues long.

The chain is built from TRBV9 and TRBJ2-3, with a tentative D call TRBD2 (7 bases). CDR1 is SGDLS and CDR2 is YYNGEE in the germline V gene. The CDR3 contains 15 residues. Trimming left V 2 bases short and J 2 bases short, with 12 bases between. This CDR3 reads CASSVGGADTDTQYF. The CDR3 DNA is TGTGCCAGCAGCGTTGGGGGGGCCGACACAGATACGCAGTATTTT.

The CDR3: CASSRLGAAGYTF. In DNA, the CDR3 is TGTGCCAGCAGCCGGCTGGGCGCCGCTGGCTACACCTTC. The chain joins TRBV6-5 to TRBJ1-2, with D uncertain. Germline assignment: CDR1 MNHEY and CDR2 SVGAGI. This CDR3 is built from 13 residues. V lost 6 bases to trimming and J lost 7 bases, with 15 bases between them.

The rearrangement links TRBV28 to TRBJ1-2; D is unclear. This CDR3 region has 16 residues. Trimming pared 1 base from V and 8 bases from J, leaving 20 bases between. CDR1 MDHEN and CDR2 SYDVKM come from the germline V gene. This CDR3 is CASSLSPLRRAEGYTF. In DNA form, the CDR3 reads TGTGCCAGCAGTTTATCCCCGCTGCGGAGGGCGGAAGGCTACACCTTC.

The chain employs TRBV11-2 and TRBJ2-2; no clear D gene. Germline V lookup: CDR1 SGHAT, CDR2 FQNNGV. Trimming shortened V by 5 bases and J by 4 bases, and 11 bases separated the two germline ends. This CDR3 is 14 amino acids long. This CDR3 is CASSSRGRTGELFF. For the CDR3, the DNA is TGTGCCAGCAGCAGCCGAGGCCGCACCGGGGAGCTGTTTTTT. Full variable domain (rest looked up from reference TRBV11-2 and TRBJ2-2): EAGVAQSPRYKIIEKRQSVAFWCNPISGHATLYWYQQILGQGPKLLIQFQNNGVVDDSQLPKDRFSAERLKGVDSTLKIQPAKLEDSAVYLCASSSRGRTGELFFGEGSRLTVL.

The chain couples TRBV28 to TRBJ2-7, with D possibly TRBD1 on 6 matching bases. Trimming shortened V by 6 bases and J by 2 bases, and 14 bases separated the two germline ends. Germline-derived CDR1 and CDR2 are MDHEN and SYDVKM. CDR3 length: 14 amino acids. Written as DNA, the CDR3 is TGTGCCAGCAGCCCGGCCGGACAGACCTACGAGCAGTACGTC. Its translation: CASSPAGQTYEQYV.

The V call is TRBV27, the J call TRBJ1-3, with D uncertain. The CDR3 runs to 18 residues. Germline V gene lookup returns CDR1 MNHEY and CDR2 SMNVEV (reference sequence). V was clipped by 2 bases and J by 0 bases, with 17 bases between them. The CDR3 region has the DNA TGTGCCAGCAGTTTACGTAGGACCCCCGGGAGCTCTGGAAACACCATATATTTT. It translates to CASSLRRTPGSSGNTIYF.

The DNA for the CDR3 is TGTGCCAGCAGCTTAGTAAGGGGTGGGGCCAACGTCCTGACTTTC. It specifies CASSLVRGGANVLTF. The gene calls are TRBV11-3 and TRBJ2-6; maybe TRBD1 (5 bases). V was clipped by 1 base and J by 3 bases, with 7 bases between them. Germline values: CDR1 SGHNT, CDR2 YENEEA. The CDR3 runs to 15 residues.

The genes are TRBV2 and TRBJ2-1; a possible D gene is TRBD1 (6 bases). Germline V gene sequence: CDR1 SNHLY, CDR2 FYNNEI. The CDR3 spans 18 residues. V was shortened by 3 bases and J by 2 bases, with 20 bases between the two germline ends. CDR3 DNA: TGTGCCAGCAGTGACCCGGCCCTTGTGACAGGAGCCTACAATGAGCAGTTCTTC. As protein: CASSDPALVTGAYNEQFF.

This clone was counted once. This chain links TRBV4-1 with TRBJ2-3; D gene unclear. Germline-derived CDR1 and CDR2 are MGHRA and YSYEKL. The V end was cut by 0 bases, the J end by 6 bases, with 4 bases between. The CDR3 length is 12 residues. The CDR3 sequence: CASSQDQDTQYF. The CDR3 nucleotides are TGCGCCAGCAGCCAAGATCAGGATACGCAGTATTTT.

The rearrangement links TRBV7-2 to TRBJ2-4; TRBD1 might be the D (5 bases). This CDR3 has 13 residues. Germline lookup yields CDR1 SGHTA and CDR2 FQGNSA. Trimming took off 1 base at V and 9 bases at J, with 10 bases between the two ends. The CDR3 loop is CASSLGQGGIQYF. The CDR3 nucleotides are TGTGCCAGCAGCTTAGGGCAGGGCGGCATTCAGTACTTC.

The gene calls are TRBV7-9 and TRBJ2-2, with TRBD1 as a possible D gene (6 bases). This CDR3 comprises 15 residues. Germline lookup yields CDR1 SEHNR and CDR2 FQNEAQ (reference sequence). V dropped 3 bases and J dropped 0 bases, with 8 bases sitting between them. CDR3 in amino acids: CASSFRQANTGELFF. The CDR3 DNA sequence: TGTGCCAGCAGCTTCAGACAGGCGAACACCGGGGAGCTGTTTTTT.

The V and J genes are TRBV27 and TRBJ2-1; 10 bases fit TRBD2. The CDR3 has 15 amino acids. Germline V gene lookup returns CDR1 MNHEY and CDR2 SMNVEV (reference sequence). Trimming removed 1 base from V and 9 bases from J; junction bases left unmatched: 6. CDR3 in amino acids: CASSLYQRGGGEQFF. As DNA, the CDR3 is TGTGCCAGCAGTTTATATCAGCGGGGGGGCGGTGAGCAGTTCTTC.